This T cell receptor (beta chain) is from a study of blood T cell repertoires in COVID-19. Whole-study context: The United States, Italy and Spain were the sources of the acute and convalescent COVID-19 samples. Sources were T cells, B-cell-depleted T cells, or PBMCs; the material itself was cDNA or gDNA.

Per the original data handling: Amplification from reference gene primers served as the basis for estimated nucleated cell counts. Clones were sequenced by immunoSEQ multiplex PCR, and TCRdb holds only the in-frame ones, with some missing. Clone size and the V and J calls come from that table; the DNA yielded D and trimming. Here the sample spans some 120,000 clones, roughly four fifths being singletons. The CDR3 sequence is 16 residues long. V dropped 3 bases and J dropped 2 bases, with 14 bases sitting between them. CDR1 is KGHSH, CDR2 LQKENI, per germline. The receptor was isolated from a woman aged 50 to 65 with acute or convalescent COVID-19. Sample: peripheral blood. This chain connects TRBV18 to TRBJ1-5; D may be TRBD1 (5 bases). The CDR3 loop is CASSPAVPGGNQPQHF. In nucleotides, the CDR3 is TGTGCCAGCTCACCCGCTGTCCCGGGGGGCAATCAGCCCCAGCATTTT.